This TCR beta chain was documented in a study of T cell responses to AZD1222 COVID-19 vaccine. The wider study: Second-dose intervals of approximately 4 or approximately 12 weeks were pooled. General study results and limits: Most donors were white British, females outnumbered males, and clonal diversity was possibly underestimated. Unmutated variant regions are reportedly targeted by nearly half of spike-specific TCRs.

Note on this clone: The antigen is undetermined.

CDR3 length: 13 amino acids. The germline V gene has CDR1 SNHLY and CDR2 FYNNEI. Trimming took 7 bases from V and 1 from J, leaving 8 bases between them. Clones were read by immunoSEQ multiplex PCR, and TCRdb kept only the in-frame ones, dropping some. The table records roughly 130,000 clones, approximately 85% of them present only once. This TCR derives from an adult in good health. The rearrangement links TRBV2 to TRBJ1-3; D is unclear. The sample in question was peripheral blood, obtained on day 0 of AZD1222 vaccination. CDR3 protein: CASTGLSGNTIYF. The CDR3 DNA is TGTGCCAGCACTGGGTTGTCTGGAAACACCATATATTTT. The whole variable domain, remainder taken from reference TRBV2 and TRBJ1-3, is EPEVTQTPSHQVTQMGQEVILRCVPISNHLYFYWYRQILGQKVEFLVSFYNNEISEKSEIFDDQFSVERPDGSNFTLKIRSTKLEDSAMYFCASTGLSGNTIYFGEGSWLTVV.